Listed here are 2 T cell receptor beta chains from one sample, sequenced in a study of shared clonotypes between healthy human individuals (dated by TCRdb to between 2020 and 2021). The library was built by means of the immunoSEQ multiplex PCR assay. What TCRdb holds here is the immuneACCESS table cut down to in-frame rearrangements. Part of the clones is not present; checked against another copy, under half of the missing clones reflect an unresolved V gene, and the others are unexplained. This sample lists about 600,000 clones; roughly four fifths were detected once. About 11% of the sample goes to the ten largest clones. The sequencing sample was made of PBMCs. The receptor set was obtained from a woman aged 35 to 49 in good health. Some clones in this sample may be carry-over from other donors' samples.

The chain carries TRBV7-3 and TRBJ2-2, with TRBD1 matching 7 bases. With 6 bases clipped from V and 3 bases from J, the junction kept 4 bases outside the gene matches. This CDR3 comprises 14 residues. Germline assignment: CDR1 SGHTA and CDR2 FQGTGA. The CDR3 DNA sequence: TGTGCCAGCAGGTTGACAGGGTACACCGGGGAGCTGTTTTTT. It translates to CASRLTGYTGELFF.

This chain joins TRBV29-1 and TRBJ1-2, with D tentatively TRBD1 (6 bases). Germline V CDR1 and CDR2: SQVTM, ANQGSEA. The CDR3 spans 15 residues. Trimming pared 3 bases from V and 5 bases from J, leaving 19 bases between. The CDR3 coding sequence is TGCAGCGTTGAGGGTGAGGCCGGGACACCATATGGCTACACCTTC. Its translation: CSVEGEAGTPYGYTF.